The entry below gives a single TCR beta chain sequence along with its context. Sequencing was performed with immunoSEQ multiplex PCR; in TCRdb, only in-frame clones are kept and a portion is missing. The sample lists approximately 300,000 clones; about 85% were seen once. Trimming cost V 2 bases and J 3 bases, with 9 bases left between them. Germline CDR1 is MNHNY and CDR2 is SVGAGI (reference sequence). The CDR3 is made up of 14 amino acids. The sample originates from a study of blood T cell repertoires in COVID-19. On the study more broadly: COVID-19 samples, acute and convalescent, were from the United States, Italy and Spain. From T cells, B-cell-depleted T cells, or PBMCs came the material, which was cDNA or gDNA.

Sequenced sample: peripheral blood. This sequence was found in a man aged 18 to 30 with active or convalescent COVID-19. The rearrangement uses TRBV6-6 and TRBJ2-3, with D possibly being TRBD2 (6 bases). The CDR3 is CASSYAGITDTQYF. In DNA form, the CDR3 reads TGTGCCAGCAGTTACGCGGGGATTACAGATACGCAGTATTTT.